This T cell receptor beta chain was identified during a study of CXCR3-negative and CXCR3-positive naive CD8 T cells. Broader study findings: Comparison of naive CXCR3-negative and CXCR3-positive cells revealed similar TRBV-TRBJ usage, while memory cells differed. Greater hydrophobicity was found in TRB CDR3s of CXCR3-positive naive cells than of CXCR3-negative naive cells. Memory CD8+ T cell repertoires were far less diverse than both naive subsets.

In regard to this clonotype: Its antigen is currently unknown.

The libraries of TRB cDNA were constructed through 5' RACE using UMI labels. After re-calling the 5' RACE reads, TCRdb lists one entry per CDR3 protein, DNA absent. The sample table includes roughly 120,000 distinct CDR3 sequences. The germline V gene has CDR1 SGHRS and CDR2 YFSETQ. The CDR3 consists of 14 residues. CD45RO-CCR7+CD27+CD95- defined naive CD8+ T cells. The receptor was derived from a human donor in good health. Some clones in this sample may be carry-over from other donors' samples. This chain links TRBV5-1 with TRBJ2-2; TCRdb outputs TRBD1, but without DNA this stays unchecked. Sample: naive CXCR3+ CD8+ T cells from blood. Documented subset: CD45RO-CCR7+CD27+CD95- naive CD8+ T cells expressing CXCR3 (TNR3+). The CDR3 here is CASSSTGETGELFF.